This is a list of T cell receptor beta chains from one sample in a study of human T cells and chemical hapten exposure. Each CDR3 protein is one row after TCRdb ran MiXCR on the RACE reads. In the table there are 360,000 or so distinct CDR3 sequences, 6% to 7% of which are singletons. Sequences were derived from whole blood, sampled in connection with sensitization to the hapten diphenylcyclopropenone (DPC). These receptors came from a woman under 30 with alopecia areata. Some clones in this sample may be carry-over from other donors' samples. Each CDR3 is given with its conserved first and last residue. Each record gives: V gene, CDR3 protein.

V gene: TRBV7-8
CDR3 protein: CASTKIGTASSGANVLTF

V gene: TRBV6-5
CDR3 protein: CASSPGLGDPYEQYF

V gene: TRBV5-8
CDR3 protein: CASSFAYGPSGNTIYF

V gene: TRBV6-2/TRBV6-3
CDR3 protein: CASSRSTLDYGYTF

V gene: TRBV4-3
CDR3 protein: CASSQTDSGTEAFF

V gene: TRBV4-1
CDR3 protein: CASSQEGRISGNTIYF

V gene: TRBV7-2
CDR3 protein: CASARGPQETQYF

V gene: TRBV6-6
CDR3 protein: CASRLSGGMDEQFF

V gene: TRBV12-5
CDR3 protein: CASGLGQYRSGELFF

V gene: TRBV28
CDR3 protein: CASTQGDSYEQYF

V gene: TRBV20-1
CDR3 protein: CSARDFSSGGGRDTQHF

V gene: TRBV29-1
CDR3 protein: CSVGVLGKGLGMEKLFF

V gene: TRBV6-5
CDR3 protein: CASSYGRRFQFPSINTEAFF

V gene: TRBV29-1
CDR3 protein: CSVGTNYGYTF

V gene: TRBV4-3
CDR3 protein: CASSQDTGSYEQYF

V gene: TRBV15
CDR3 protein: CATSSMDRGLDQPQHF

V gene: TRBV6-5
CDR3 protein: CASSLDRSGQPQHF

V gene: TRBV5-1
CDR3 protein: CASSQGQGTDTQYF

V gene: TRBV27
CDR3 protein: CASSSPLGSSYNEQFF

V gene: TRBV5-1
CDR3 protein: CASSSQPGQGSNSPLHF

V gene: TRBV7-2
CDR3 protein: CASSWRQGDHQPQHF

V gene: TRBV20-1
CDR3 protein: CSARTFARDSGSTDTQYF

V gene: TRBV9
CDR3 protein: CASSVGASGGRTQYF

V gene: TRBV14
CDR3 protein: CASSQVDRIYEQYF

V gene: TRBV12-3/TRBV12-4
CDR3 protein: CASSRREVDTQYF

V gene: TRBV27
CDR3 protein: CASRGHVDGAYGYTF

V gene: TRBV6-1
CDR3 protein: CASSEAEGYGYTF

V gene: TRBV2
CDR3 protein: CASTGGQGFLSSYNEQFF

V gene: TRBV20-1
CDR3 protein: CSVISEYKLFF

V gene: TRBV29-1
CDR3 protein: CSVEQGRGYGYTF

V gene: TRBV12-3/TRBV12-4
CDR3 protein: CASRADGQGNTEAFF

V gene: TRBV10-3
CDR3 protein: CAISQGDSPLHF

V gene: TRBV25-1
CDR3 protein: CASNRGGMDTEAFF

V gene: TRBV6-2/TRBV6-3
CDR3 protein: CASSYVVGGTEAFF

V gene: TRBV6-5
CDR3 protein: CASRRGTRSPGEQYF

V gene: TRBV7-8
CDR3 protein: CASSPWTGGNTIYF

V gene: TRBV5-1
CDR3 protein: CASSSLAGRGDTQYF

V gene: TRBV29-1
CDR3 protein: CSVGQGANTGELFF

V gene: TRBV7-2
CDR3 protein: CASSVELPGQLTNSNQPQHF

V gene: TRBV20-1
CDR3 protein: CSASFTGGTEAFF

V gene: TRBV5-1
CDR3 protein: CASSLTGSSTDTQYF

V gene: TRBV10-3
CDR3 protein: CAISGQGAVGETQYF

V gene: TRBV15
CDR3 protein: CATSRDRMDGYTF

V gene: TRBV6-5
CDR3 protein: CASSSPIGANYGYTF

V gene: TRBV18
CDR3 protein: CASSPTRTNTEAFF

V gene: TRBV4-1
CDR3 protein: CASSHLDRDGGSYTF

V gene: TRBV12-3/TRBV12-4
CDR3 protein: CASSPGQGSTSSGNTIYF

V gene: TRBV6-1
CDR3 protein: CASSDEGNQPQHF

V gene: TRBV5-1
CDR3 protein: CASSFSGEDKAFF

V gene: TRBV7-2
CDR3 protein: CASSLGLDHGYTF

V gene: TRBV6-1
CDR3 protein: CASSGGTGTDSPLHF

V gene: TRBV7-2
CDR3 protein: CASSLLSNEQFF